One and the same sample provided the 14 T cell receptor beta chains below, sequenced in a study of shared clonotypes between healthy human individuals. Using immunoSEQ multiplex PCR, the repertoire was profiled, and TCRdb retains in-frame clones only, with some absent. The sample yields about 680,000 clones, under 95% seen once. Positively selected for CCR7, the CD45RO-negative cells used as naive CD8 cells excluded terminally differentiated effector memory CD45RA+ cells. Sequencing was performed on naive CD8+ T cells sorted from blood. The receptor source for this set is a man aged 30 to 45 in good health.

Turning to this clone: Other nucleotide sequences from this sample produce the same CDR3. V gene TRBV4-1 combines with J gene TRBJ2-7; the D gene is possibly TRBD2 (5 bases). The CDR3 is made up of 14 amino acids. Deletions cut 0 bases from V and 0 bases from J, with 6 bases between. CDR1 is MGHRA, CDR2 YSYEKL, per germline. Here the CDR3 reads CASSQDRGSYEQYF. Written as DNA, the CDR3 is TGCGCCAGCAGCCAAGATCGGGGCTCCTACGAGCAGTACTTC.

V usage is TRBV11-2 and J usage is TRBJ2-1; D perhaps matches TRBD1 (5 bases). V was shortened by 4 bases and J by 0 bases, with 13 bases between the two germline ends. CDR1 and CDR2 from the germline V gene are SGHAT and FQNNGV. The CDR3 loop spans 16 amino acids. CDR3 sequence reads: CASSSWTKNSYNEQFF. In DNA form, the CDR3 reads TGTGCCAGCAGCTCGTGGACAAAGAACTCCTACAATGAGCAGTTCTTC.

This clone occurred once. The V gene is TRBV28, the J gene TRBJ1-2, with 10 bases that match TRBD1. The CDR3 length is 15 residues. V was clipped by 4 bases and J by 3 bases; unmatched bases: 5. Germline CDR1 is MDHEN and CDR2 is SYDVKM. CDR3 residues: CASSYRDRGDYGYTF. CDR3 nucleotide sequence: TGTGCCAGCAGTTATAGGGACAGGGGAGACTATGGCTACACCTTC.

The gene calls are TRBV2 and TRBJ2-7, with a possible D match to TRBD1 (5 bases). Trimming removed 3 bases from V and 6 bases from J, with 12 bases in between. The CDR3 runs to 13 residues. Per the germline V gene, CDR1 is SNHLY and CDR2 is FYNNEI. The DNA for the CDR3 is TGTGCCAGCAGTGATATTCTTGGGGCCGAGCAGTACTTC. Its protein product is CASSDILGAEQYF. Variable domain in full (rest from reference TRBV2 and TRBJ2-7): EPEVTQTPSHQVTQMGQEVILRCVPISNHLYFYWYRQILGQKVEFLVSFYNNEISEKSEIFDDQFSVERPDGSNFTLKIRSTKLEDSAMYFCASSDILGAEQYFGPGTRLTVT.

This chain connects TRBV10-1 to TRBJ2-1, with D possibly being TRBD2 (6 bases). Between the trimmed V and J ends, which lost 2 bases and 3 bases, there was a span of 8 bases. Germline assignment: CDR1 WNHNN and CDR2 SYGVQD (reference sequence). The CDR3 contains 14 residues. CDR3 nucleotides: TGCGCCAGCAGTGAGGGGGGACTCTACAATGAGCAGTTCTTC. Its protein product is CASSEGGLYNEQFF.

The rearrangement links TRBV27 to TRBJ1-5; D not certain. CDR3 length: 15 residues. Germline V lookup: CDR1 MNHEY, CDR2 SMNVEV (reference sequence). The V gene lost 8 bases and the J gene lost 0 bases, with 14 bases spanning the gap. The chain's CDR3 is CASLAQFYSNQPQHF. The CDR3 nucleotides read TGTGCCAGCTTGGCACAGTTCTATAGCAATCAGCCCCAGCATTTT.

The rearrangement uses TRBV27 and TRBJ2-7; 9 bases are a match to TRBD1. Germline V gives CDR1 MNHEY, CDR2 SMNVEV (reference sequence). The V gene end was trimmed by 6 bases and the J gene end by 3 bases; junction bases not matched to a gene: 6. The CDR3 covers 14 residues. CDR3 amino acids: CASSAGTGNYEQYF. The CDR3 nucleotides are TGTGCCAGCAGCGCCGGGACAGGGAACTACGAGCAGTACTTC.

In its sample, this clone was seen once. The rearrangement links TRBV2 to TRBJ2-2; 11 nucleotides align to TRBD2. Trimming at V came to 0 bases and at J to 1 base, leaving 7 bases not matched to a gene. Germline lookup yields CDR1 SNHLY and CDR2 FYNNEI. This CDR3 contains 19 residues. The CDR3: CASSEAHPGTSGNTGELFF. CDR3 bases: TGTGCCAGCAGTGAAGCACACCCCGGGACTAGCGGGAACACCGGGGAGCTGTTTTTT.

The gene calls are TRBV18 and TRBJ1-1; the D gene is possibly TRBD1 (5 bases). V was shortened by 5 bases and J by 0 bases, with 13 bases between the two germline ends. Germline lookup yields CDR1 KGHSH and CDR2 LQKENI. This CDR3 has 15 residues. CDR3 protein: CASSFDQGLNTEAFF. CDR3 sequence (DNA): TGTGCCAGCTCATTCGACCAGGGCCTGAACACTGAAGCTTTCTTT.

This sequence joins TRBV23-1 and TRBJ2-2; D tentatively fits TRBD1 or TRBD2 (5 bases each). TRBV23-1 is known as an ORF, though its function is uncertain. The CDR3 spans 16 residues. Trimming took off 4 bases at V and 4 bases at J, with 16 bases between the two ends. As DNA, the CDR3 is TGCGCCAGCAGTCCAGGCCGTTGGGGACCCACCGGGGAGCTGTTTTTT. It specifies CASSPGRWGPTGELFF.

The CDR3 reads CASSSPSVDNEQFF. The CDR3 bases are TGTGCCAGCAGCTCCCCTAGCGTGGACAATGAGCAGTTCTTC. The rearrangement uses TRBV7-6 and TRBJ2-1, with a tentative D call TRBD2 (6 bases). V lost 4 bases to trimming and J lost 5 bases, with 12 bases between them. CDR1 is SGHVS and CDR2 is FNYEAQ in the germline V gene. This CDR3 is built from 14 residues.

The chain is built from TRBV5-1 and TRBJ1-1; no reliable D call. Trimming shortened V by 0 bases and J by 1 base, and 10 bases separated the two germline ends. This CDR3 region has 15 residues. The germline gives CDR1 SGHRS, CDR2 YFSETQ. This CDR3 reads CASSLGWAQNTEAFF. The CDR3, as DNA: TGCGCCAGCAGCTTGGGGTGGGCGCAGAACACTGAAGCTTTCTTT.

The gene calls are TRBV5-1 and TRBJ2-3; TRBD2 matches at 8 bases. V lost 4 bases and J lost 5; bases outside the gene matches: 12. CDR1 SGHRS and CDR2 YFSETQ come from the germline V gene. This CDR3 comprises 16 residues. CDR3 coding DNA: TGCGCCAGCAGCACCAACCCGGGGGGGAGCGAAGATACGCAGTATTTT. Translated, it gives CASSTNPGGSEDTQYF.

The V call is TRBV7-2, the J call TRBJ2-3; tentatively, D is TRBD2 (5 bases). With 5 bases removed from V and 2 bases from J, the gap between germline ends came to 17 bases. This CDR3 has 16 residues. Germline V CDR1 and CDR2: SGHTA, FQGNSA. CDR3 DNA sequence: TGTGCCAGCAGCCGACTCTATAGCGTTACCACAGATACGCAGTATTTT. Translation gives CASSRLYSVTTDTQYF. The whole variable domain, remainder taken from reference TRBV7-2 and TRBJ2-3, is GAGVSQSPSNKVTEKGKDVELRCDPISGHTALYWYRQSLGQGLEFLIYFQGNSAPDKSGLPSDRFSAERTGGSVSTLTIQRTQQEDSAVYLCASSRLYSVTTDTQYFGPGTRLTVL.